The clone carrying this TCR beta chain came up once. The data are from a study of T cells in Graves' hyperthyroidism and ophthalmopathy. Amplification targeted TCR beta CDR3 regions from RNA transcripts. First-round RT-PCR targeting the TCR CDR3 was performed with the HTBI primer set. Using its own MiXCR run on the multiplex PCR reads, TCRdb lists one record per CDR3 protein. The sample lists approximately 500,000 distinct CDR3 sequences, roughly 46% occurring once. The sample comprised peripheral blood or thyroid tissue (not recorded which). The receptor's source is a woman under 30 with Graves' hyperthyroidism.

The CDR3 reads CASSLDRGYQETQYF. The DNA for the CDR3 is TGTGCCAGCAGCTTAGATAGGGGGTACCAAGAGACCCAGTACTTC. This chain connects TRBV7-3 to TRBJ2-5; tentative D call: TRBD1 (6 bases). This CDR3 region has 15 residues. Germline CDR1 reads SGHTA; CDR2 reads FQGTGA. Trimming shortened V by 2 bases and J by 0 bases, and 10 bases separated the two germline ends.